What follows are 17 T cell receptor beta chains derived from one specimen sequenced in a study of shared clonotypes between healthy human individuals. Only in-frame clones appear in the TCRdb table, and some are missing; sequencing was by immunoSEQ multiplex PCR. The profile shows some 2.4 million clones, 93% of them singletons. The source material was naive CD4+ T cells from PBMCs. Indicated subset: CD45RA+ positively selected. The receptors shown here come from a man between 18 and 35 years old in good health. Some clones in this sample may be carry-over from other donors' samples.

This chain links TRBV18 with TRBJ1-2; D possibly corresponds to TRBD1 (6 bases). Trimming left V 1 base short and J 2 bases short, with 14 bases between. This CDR3 has 16 amino acids. The germline V gene has CDR1 KGHSH and CDR2 LQKENI. For the CDR3, the DNA is TGTGCCAGCTCACCACAGGGACAAACGGTAAACTATGGCTACACCTTC. Encoded protein: CASSPQGQTVNYGYTF.

J is TRBJ2-1 and V is TRBV11-2, with 12 bases aligning to TRBD2. Germline V gene lookup returns CDR1 SGHAT and CDR2 FQNNGV. CDR3 length: 15 amino acids. V trimming: 4 bases; J trimming: 9 bases; junction bases outside the gene matches: 7. CDR3 protein: CASSWTSGDVGEQFF. The CDR3 DNA reads as TGTGCCAGCAGCTGGACTAGCGGGGACGTGGGTGAGCAGTTCTTC.

J is TRBJ1-6 and V is TRBV18; TRBD1 matches at 9 bases. The germline gives CDR1 KGHSH, CDR2 LQKENI. The V segment lost 3 bases and the J segment 10 bases; nucleotides outside the gene matches: 4. The CDR3 spans 14 residues. The CDR3 reads CASSPGTGSSPLHF. The CDR3 DNA reads TGTGCCAGCTCACCGGGGACAGGGTCATCACCCCTCCACTTT.

J is TRBJ2-1 and V is TRBV7-9, with 7 bases aligning to TRBD2. Losses at the gene ends were 0 bases for V and 9 bases for J; bases not matched to a gene: 5. The germline gives CDR1 SEHNR, CDR2 FQNEAQ (reference sequence). This CDR3 region has 14 residues. The CDR3 DNA reads TGTGCCAGCAGCTTAGCCGGGACTATCCTTGAGCAGTTCTTC. Its translation: CASSLAGTILEQFF.

V is TRBV4-1 and J is TRBJ2-7, with 15 nucleotides matching TRBD2. V dropped 4 bases and J dropped 5; count of bases not matched to a gene: 6. Germline-derived CDR1 and CDR2 are MGHRA and YSYEKL. This CDR3 has 16 amino acids. The CDR3 sequence is CASSPGLAGGSHEQYF. The CDR3 nucleotides are TGCGCCAGCAGCCCAGGACTAGCGGGAGGGAGCCACGAGCAGTACTTC.

The chain links TRBV7-2 to TRBJ1-2; perhaps TRBD1 as D (5 bases). The CDR3 totals 15 residues. Germline V CDR1 and CDR2: SGHTA, FQGNSA. The V gene lost 1 base and the J gene lost 6 bases, with 15 bases spanning the gap. The CDR3 here is CASSLEGWGGDGYTF. The CDR3 coding sequence is TGTGCCAGCAGCTTAGAGGGTTGGGGAGGGGATGGCTACACCTTC.

CDR3 amino acids: CASRRTAYEQYF. CDR3 nucleotide sequence: TGTGCCAGCAGACGAACCGCATACGAGCAGTACTTC. The chain employs TRBV28 and TRBJ2-7; no clear D gene. V shed 6 bases and J shed 4 bases, with 10 bases lying between them. The CDR3 runs 12 residues. Germline CDR1 MDHEN, CDR2 SYDVKM.

Here the CDR3 reads CASSRLGHNEKLFF. DNA of the CDR3: TGCGCCAGCAGCCGACTCGGTCATAATGAAAAACTGTTTTTT. This chain uses TRBV5-1 with TRBJ1-4; no clear D. This CDR3 comprises 14 residues. Germline V gene lookup returns CDR1 SGHRS and CDR2 YFSETQ. V shed 4 bases and J shed 4 bases, with 11 bases lying between them.

The chain combines TRBV5-8 with TRBJ2-7; 7 nucleotides agree with TRBD1. This CDR3 has 15 amino acids. V shed 0 bases, J shed 4 bases, and the junction held 7 bases outside the gene matches. Germline V gives CDR1 SGHTS, CDR2 YDEGEE. CDR3 sequence: CASSLAALQGYEQYF. The CDR3 coding sequence is TGTGCCAGCAGCTTGGCCGCACTACAGGGGTACGAGCAGTACTTC.

The chain is built from TRBV6-5 and TRBJ2-7; TRBD1 is a possible D gene (6 bases). Germline values: CDR1 MNHEY, CDR2 SVGAGI. V was cut by 2 bases and J by 5 bases, with 13 bases left in between. This CDR3 contains 14 residues. CDR3 sequence: CASSYNQQGDEQYF. The DNA of the CDR3 is TGTGCCAGCAGTTACAACCAACAGGGAGACGAGCAGTACTTC.

This chain uses TRBV6-5 with TRBJ1-4; the D is unclear. This CDR3 contains 10 residues. In germline, CDR1 is MNHEY, CDR2 SVGAGI. Trimming took 6 bases from V and 8 from J, leaving 4 bases between them. The CDR3 nucleotides read TGTGCCAGCAGCGTGGAAAAACTGTTTTTT. It is translated as CASSVEKLFF.

About this clone itself: The same CDR3 can be traced to other DNA sequences in this sample. The rearrangement joins TRBV28 to TRBJ2-3, with a possible D match to TRBD2 (5 bases). Trimming cost V 5 bases and J 0 bases, with 9 bases left between them. Germline CDR1 MDHEN, CDR2 SYDVKM. CDR3 length: 14 amino acids. CDR3 amino acids: CASSPGGSTDTQYF. CDR3 nucleotides: TGTGCCAGCAGTCCTGGCGGGAGCACAGATACGCAGTATTTT.

The chain is built from TRBV5-4 and TRBJ2-7; perhaps TRBD2 as D (6 bases). Trimming took 0 bases from V and 0 from J, leaving 7 bases between them. The CDR3 spans 14 residues. CDR1 is SGHNT and CDR2 is YYREEE in the germline V gene (reference sequence). CDR3: CASSLAGLSYEQYF. In DNA, the CDR3 is TGTGCCAGCAGCTTGGCGGGACTCTCCTACGAGCAGTACTTC.

This sequence joins TRBV28 and TRBJ2-2, with TRBD2 identical over 12 bases. CDR1 is MDHEN and CDR2 is SYDVKM in the germline V gene. CDR3 length equals 16 residues. The ends lost 5 bases at V and 1 base at J; junction bases unmatched: 2. The CDR3 here is CASSGLAGMNTGELFF. CDR3 in DNA: TGTGCCAGCAGTGGACTAGCGGGGATGAACACCGGGGAGCTGTTTTTT.

The genes are TRBV9 and TRBJ2-3; D is ambiguous. From germline, CDR1 is SGDLS and CDR2 YYNGEE. The CDR3 has 15 residues. V was cut by 4 bases and J by 0 bases, with 12 bases left in between. The CDR3 coding sequence is TGTGCCAGCAGCCTCCGGTTGGGGAGCACAGATACGCAGTATTTT. Translation gives CASSLRLGSTDTQYF.

The rearrangement uses TRBV9 and TRBJ2-3, with 12 bases matching TRBD2. Trimming took 0 bases from V and 4 from J; bases not matched to a gene: 6. The CDR3 has 17 residues. Germline lookup yields CDR1 SGDLS and CDR2 YYNGEE. The CDR3 region is CASSVGGLAGTADTQYF. CDR3 bases: TGTGCCAGCAGCGTAGGAGGACTAGCGGGAACTGCAGATACGCAGTATTTT.

This clone appeared once. The chain has TRBV28 and TRBJ2-1, with 13 positions matching TRBD2. This CDR3 is built from 13 residues. Germline lookup yields CDR1 MDHEN and CDR2 SYDVKM. The junction had 5 bases not matched to a gene; V was cut back by 8 bases and J by 10 bases. The CDR3 DNA sequence: TGTGCCAGCGTGGGACTAGCGGGACTCGAGCAGTTCTTC. Protein: CASVGLAGLEQFF.